The next 9 T cell receptor beta chains were all read from a single sample in a study of blood T cells in healthy people across ages. For the second PCR, which ran for about 7 to 11 cycles, a sample-barcoded 5' primer and a J-beta primer mix were used. TCRdb analysed the 5' RACE reads with MiXCR anew, one entry per CDR3 protein. The sample carries over 300,000 distinct CDR3 sequences, 45% to 65% recorded once. What was sequenced was blood. These receptors all come from a man aged 60 to 69 in good health.

This chain connects TRBV7-9 to TRBJ2-7; D is undetermined. This CDR3 spans 13 amino acids. V lost 5 bases and J 4 bases, leaving 12 bases between the germline ends. The V gene's germline CDR1 is SEHNR and CDR2 FQNEAQ (reference sequence). CDR3 amino acids: CASSRSQIYEQYF. In nucleotides, the CDR3 is TGTGCCAGCAGCCGAAGTCAGATATACGAGCAGTACTTC. The full variable domain, its missing parts supplied by reference TRBV7-9 and TRBJ2-7, is DTGVSQNPRHKITKRGQNVTFRCDPISEHNRLYWYRQTLGQGPEFLTYFQNEAQLEKSRLLSDRFSAERPKGSFSTLEIQRTEQGDSAMYLCASSRSQIYEQYFGPGTRLTVT.

In this sample, this clonotype turned up many times. The rearrangement uses TRBV7-2 and TRBJ2-3; D ambiguous. The CDR3 spans 13 residues. V lost 2 bases and J lost 4, with 7 bases in between. Germline CDR1 reads SGHTA; CDR2 reads FQGNSA. The chain's CDR3 is CASSLFGADTQYF. The CDR3 nucleotides read TGTGCCAGCAGCTTATTTGGGGCAGATACGCAGTATTTT.

V is TRBV2 and J is TRBJ2-5; tentative D call: TRBD2 (5 bases). The germline V gene encodes CDR1 SNHLY and CDR2 FYNNEI. Trimming removed 6 bases from V and 11 bases from J, with 25 bases in between. The CDR3 runs to 15 residues. CDR3 coding DNA: TGTGCCAGCAGCCCGACTATGCCCGTCCGGAATGAGCAGTACTTC. It is translated as CASSPTMPVRNEQYF.

The rearrangement joins TRBV2 to TRBJ2-3; D gene ambiguous. Trimming took 5 bases from V and 4 from J, leaving 16 bases between them. The CDR3 runs to 15 residues. CDR1 and CDR2 (germline): SNHLY, FYNNEI. The CDR3 protein is CASSHTWDRSDTQYF. CDR3 nucleotides: TGTGCCAGCAGTCACACGTGGGATAGGTCAGATACGCAGTATTTT. Based on the CDR3 plus reference TRBV2 and TRBJ2-3, the full variable domain is EPEVTQTPSHQVTQMGQEVILRCVPISNHLYFYWYRQILGQKVEFLVSFYNNEISEKSEIFDDQFSVERPDGSNFTLKIRSTKLEDSAMYFCASSHTWDRSDTQYFGPGTRLTVL.

CDR3 protein: CASSLYGQNNEQFF. The DNA for the CDR3 is TGCGCCAGCAGCTTGTACGGACAAAACAATGAGCAGTTCTTC. This rearrangement joins TRBV5-1 to TRBJ2-1; D is possibly TRBD1 (5 bases). Germline assignment: CDR1 SGHRS and CDR2 YFSETQ. Trimming took 1 base from V and 5 from J, leaving 10 bases between them. The CDR3 runs 14 residues.

V is TRBV7-8 and J is TRBJ2-1; 10 nucleotides line up with TRBD2. Looked up from germline, CDR1 is SGHVS and CDR2 is FQNEAQ. The V segment lost 1 base and the J segment 6 bases; nucleotides outside the gene matches: 9. CDR3 size: 17 residues. Here the CDR3 DNA reads TGTGCCAGCAGCTTAGTGGGACTAGCGAGGGGAACCAATGAGCAGTTCTTC. Amino acids: CASSLVGLARGTNEQFF.

About this clonotype: A read error may account for a junction end that differs from germline. CDR3 bases: TGCAGTGCTAGGAATTTGGCTAGCGGGAGCATAGATACGCAGTATTTT. It yields the protein CSARNLASGSIDTQYF. The chain carries TRBV20-1 and TRBJ2-3, with 10 bases matching TRBD2. The CDR3 extends over 16 amino acids. Germline CDR1 and CDR2: DFQATT and SNEGSKA (reference sequence).

The chain recombines TRBV20-1 with TRBJ2-1; TRBD1 is a possible D gene (6 bases). Looked up from germline, CDR1 is DFQATT and CDR2 is SNEGSKA (reference sequence). V was trimmed by 1 base and J by 10 bases, leaving 17 bases between them. CDR3 length equals 14 residues. Here the CDR3 reads CSARGTVISYEQFF. The CDR3 coding sequence is TGCAGTGCTAGAGGGACAGTTATTTCCTACGAGCAGTTCTTC.

The rearrangement links TRBV28 to TRBJ1-6; TRBD1 matches 8 bases. V was clipped by 4 bases and J by 7 bases; unmatched bases: 9. Germline CDR1 and CDR2: MDHEN and SYDVKM. This CDR3 is built from 16 residues. Here the CDR3 DNA reads TGTGCCAGCAGTTCCGGCAGGGGGCTAACAAATTCACCCCTCCACTTT. Amino acid sequence: CASSSGRGLTNSPLHF.